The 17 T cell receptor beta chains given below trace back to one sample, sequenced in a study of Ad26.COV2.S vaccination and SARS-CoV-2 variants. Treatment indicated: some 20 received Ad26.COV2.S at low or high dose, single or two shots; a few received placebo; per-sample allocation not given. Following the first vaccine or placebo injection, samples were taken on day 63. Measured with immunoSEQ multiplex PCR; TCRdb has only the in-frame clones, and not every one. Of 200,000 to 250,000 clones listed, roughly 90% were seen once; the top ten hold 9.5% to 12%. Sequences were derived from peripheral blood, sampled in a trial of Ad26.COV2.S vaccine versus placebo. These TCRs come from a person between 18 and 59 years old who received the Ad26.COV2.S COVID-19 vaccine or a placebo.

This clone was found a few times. The DNA of the CDR3 is TGTGCCAGCAGTAACCCGGGACATCGGTGGGTCTCCACCTTC. Translated, it gives CASSNPGHRWVSTF. This chain links TRBV6-2 or TRBV6-3 with TRBJ1-2; weak D call: TRBD1 (6 bases). The V gene lost 5 bases and the J gene lost 13 bases, with 23 bases spanning the gap. The CDR3 contains 14 residues. CDR1 is MNHEY, CDR2 SVGEGT, per germline.

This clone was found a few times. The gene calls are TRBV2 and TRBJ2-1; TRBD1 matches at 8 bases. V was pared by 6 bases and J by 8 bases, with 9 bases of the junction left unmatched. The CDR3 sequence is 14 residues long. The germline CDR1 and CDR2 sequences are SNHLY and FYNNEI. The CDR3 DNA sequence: TGTGCCAGCAGAGCCGGGACAGGCAGGGATGAGCAGTTCTTC. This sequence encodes CASRAGTGRDEQFF.

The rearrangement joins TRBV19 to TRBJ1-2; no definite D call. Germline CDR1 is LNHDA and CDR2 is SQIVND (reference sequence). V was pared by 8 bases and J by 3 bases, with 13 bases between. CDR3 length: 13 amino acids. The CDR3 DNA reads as TGTGCCAGTGCCCCCTCAGCCGACTATGGCTACACCTTC. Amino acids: CASAPSADYGYTF.

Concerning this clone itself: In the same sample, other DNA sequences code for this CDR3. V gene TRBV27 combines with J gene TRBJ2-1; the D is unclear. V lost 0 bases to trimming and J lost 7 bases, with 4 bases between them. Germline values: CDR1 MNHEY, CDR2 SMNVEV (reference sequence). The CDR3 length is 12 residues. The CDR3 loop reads CASSLSGNEQFF. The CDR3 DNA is TGTGCCAGCAGTTTATCCGGGAATGAGCAGTTCTTC.

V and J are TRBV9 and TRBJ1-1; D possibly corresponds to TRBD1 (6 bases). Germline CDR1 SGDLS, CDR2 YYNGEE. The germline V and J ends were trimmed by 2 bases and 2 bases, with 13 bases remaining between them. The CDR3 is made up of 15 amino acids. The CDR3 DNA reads TGTGCCAGCAGCGTCTACACAGGGCGTAACACTGAAGCTTTCTTT. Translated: CASSVYTGRNTEAFF.

In DNA, the CDR3 is TGTGCCACCAGTGATTTTACAGGGATCATGAACACTGAAGCTTTCTTT. Protein: CATSDFTGIMNTEAFF. The chain combines TRBV24-1 with TRBJ1-1, with TRBD1 as a possible D gene (6 bases). The CDR3 consists of 16 residues. With 1 base removed from V and 0 bases from J, the gap between germline ends came to 11 bases. Germline loops: CDR1 KGHDR, CDR2 SFDVKD.

The CDR3 spells CASSLDIREKLFF. The CDR3 bases are TGCGCCAGCAGCTTGGATATTCGTGAAAAACTGTTTTTT. The V call is TRBV5-1, the J call TRBJ1-4; D is uncertain. The V end lost 0 bases, the J end lost 7 bases, and 7 bases lay between the germline ends. The CDR3 runs 13 residues. The V gene's germline CDR1 is SGHRS and CDR2 YFSETQ.

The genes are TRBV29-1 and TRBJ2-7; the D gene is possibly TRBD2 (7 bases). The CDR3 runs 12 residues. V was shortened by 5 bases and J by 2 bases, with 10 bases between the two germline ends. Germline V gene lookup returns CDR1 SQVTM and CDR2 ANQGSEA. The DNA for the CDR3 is TGCAGCGTTAGGGGGGGCCCCTACGAGCAGTACTTC. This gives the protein CSVRGGPYEQYF.

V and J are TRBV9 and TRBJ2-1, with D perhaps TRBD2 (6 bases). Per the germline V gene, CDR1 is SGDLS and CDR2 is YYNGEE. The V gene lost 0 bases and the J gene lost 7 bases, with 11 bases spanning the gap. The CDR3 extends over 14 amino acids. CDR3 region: CASSVDRRVNEQFF. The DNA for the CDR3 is TGTGCCAGCAGCGTAGATAGGAGGGTTAATGAGCAGTTCTTC.

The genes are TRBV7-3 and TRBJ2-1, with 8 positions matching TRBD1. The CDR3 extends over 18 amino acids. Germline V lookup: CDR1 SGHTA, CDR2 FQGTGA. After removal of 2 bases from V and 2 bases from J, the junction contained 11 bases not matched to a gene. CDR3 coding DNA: TGTGCCAGCAGCTTACCGGGGCAGGGGGCGGGAACCTACAATGAGCAGTTCTTC. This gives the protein CASSLPGQGAGTYNEQFF.

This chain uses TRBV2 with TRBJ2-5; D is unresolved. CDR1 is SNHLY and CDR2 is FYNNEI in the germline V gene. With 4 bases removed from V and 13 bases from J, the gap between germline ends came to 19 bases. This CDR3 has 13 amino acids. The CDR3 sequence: CASSALGSFKRYF. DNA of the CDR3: TGTGCCAGCAGTGCATTAGGGTCCTTTAAGCGGTACTTC.

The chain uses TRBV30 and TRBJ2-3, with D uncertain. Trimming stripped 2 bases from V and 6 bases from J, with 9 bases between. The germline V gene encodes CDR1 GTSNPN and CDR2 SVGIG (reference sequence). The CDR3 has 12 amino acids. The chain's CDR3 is CAWSPSVDTQYF. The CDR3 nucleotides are TGTGCCTGGAGTCCCTCGGTTGATACGCAGTATTTT.

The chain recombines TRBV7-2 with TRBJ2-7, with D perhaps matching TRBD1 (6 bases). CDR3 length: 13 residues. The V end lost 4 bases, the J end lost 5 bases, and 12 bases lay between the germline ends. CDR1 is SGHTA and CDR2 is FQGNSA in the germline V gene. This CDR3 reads CASSSRNRDEQYF. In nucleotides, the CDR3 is TGTGCCAGCAGCTCGCGCAACAGGGACGAGCAGTACTTC.

As DNA, the CDR3 is TGTGCCAGCAGCTCAGACAGGATAGGAAACACCATATATTTT. It is translated as CASSSDRIGNTIYF. The chain couples TRBV7-6 to TRBJ1-3; a possible D gene is TRBD1 (6 bases). CDR1 and CDR2 from the germline V gene are SGHVS and FNYEAQ. The CDR3 sequence is 14 residues long. Trimming pared 4 bases from V and 4 bases from J, leaving 11 bases between.

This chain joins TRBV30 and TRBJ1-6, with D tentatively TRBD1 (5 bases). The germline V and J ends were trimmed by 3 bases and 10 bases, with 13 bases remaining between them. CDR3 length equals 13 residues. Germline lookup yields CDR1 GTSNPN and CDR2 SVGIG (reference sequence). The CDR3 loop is CAWRLGEGSPLHF. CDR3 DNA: TGTGCCTGGAGGTTAGGGGAGGGCTCACCCCTCCACTTT.

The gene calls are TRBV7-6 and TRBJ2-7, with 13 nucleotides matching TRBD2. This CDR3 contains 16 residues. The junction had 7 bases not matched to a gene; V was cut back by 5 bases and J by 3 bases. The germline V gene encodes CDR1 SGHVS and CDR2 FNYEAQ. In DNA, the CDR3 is TGTGCCAGCAGCCCCCGGACTAGCGGGAGTTACTACGAGCAGTACTTC. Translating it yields CASSPRTSGSYYEQYF.

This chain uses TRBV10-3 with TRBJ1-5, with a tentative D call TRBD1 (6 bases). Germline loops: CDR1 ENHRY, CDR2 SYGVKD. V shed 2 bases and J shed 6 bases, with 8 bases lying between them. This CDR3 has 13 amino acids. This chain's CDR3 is CAISERGGQPQHF. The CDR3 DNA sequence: TGTGCCATCAGTGAGAGGGGGGGTCAGCCCCAGCATTTT.